Below are 20 T cell receptor beta chains sequenced from a single sample in a study of blood T cell repertoires in COVID-19. Using immunoSEQ multiplex PCR, the repertoire was profiled, and TCRdb retains in-frame clones only, with some absent. The sample records some 370,000 clones, around four fifths being singletons. Sequencing was done on a sample of PBMCs or T cells enriched from blood (not recorded which). These receptors originate from a woman in her forties or fifties who had recovered from COVID-19.

The gene calls are TRBV3-1 (or the pseudogene TRBV3-2) and TRBJ1-5; 11 bases map to TRBD1. The CDR3 sequence is 15 residues long. J was trimmed by 9 bases and V by 1 base; bases with no gene match: 5. Per germline, CDR1 LGHDT and CDR2 YNNKEL (reference sequence). The CDR3, as DNA: TGTGCCAGCAGCCAAGGGACAGGGGGCCGTTTGCCCCAGCATTTT. This translates into CASSQGTGGRLPQHF.

The chain carries TRBV7-2 and TRBJ1-6; tentatively, D is TRBD1 (6 bases). The V end was cut by 1 base, the J end by 9 bases, with 19 bases between. The germline V gene encodes CDR1 SGHTA and CDR2 FQGNSA. CDR3 length: 17 amino acids. As DNA, the CDR3 is TGTGCCAGCAGCTTAGTGGAGGGGGGGTTTGTCGTTTCACCCCTCCACTTT. It yields the protein CASSLVEGGFVVSPLHF. The entire variable domain, with the rest obtained from reference TRBV7-2 and TRBJ1-6, is as follows: GAGVSQSPSNKVTEKGKDVELRCDPISGHTALYWYRQSLGQGLEFLIYFQGNSAPDKSGLPSDRFSAERTGGSVSTLTIQRTQQEDSAVYLCASSLVEGGFVVSPLHFGNGTRLTVT.

The chain couples TRBV20-1 to TRBJ1-1; no reliable D call. This CDR3 contains 11 residues. Germline V gene data show CDR1 as DFQATT and CDR2 as SNEGSKA (reference sequence). The ends were cut back, 3 bases at V and 11 bases at J, with 13 bases in the middle. The CDR3 region has the DNA TGCAGTGCTAGCCGCCAGGCAAGGGCTTTCTTT. It translates to CSASRQARAFF.

This sequence joins TRBV2 and TRBJ1-6, with 9 positions matching TRBD1. The ends lost 4 bases at V and 7 bases at J; junction bases unmatched: 17. CDR3 length: 19 residues. Germline V gene sequence: CDR1 SNHLY, CDR2 FYNNEI. The chain's CDR3 is CASSALGTGTGLWNSPLHF. CDR3 in DNA: TGTGCCAGCAGTGCTCTCGGGACAGGGACCGGCCTTTGGAATTCACCCCTCCACTTT.

For this clone: Different DNA sequences within this sample yield the same CDR3. The CDR3 DNA follows: TGTGCCTGGAGTGTACAAGATCAGCCCCAGCATTTT. Translated: CAWSVQDQPQHF. The chain has TRBV30 and TRBJ1-5, with unresolved D. CDR3 length: 12 residues. Germline CDR1 GTSNPN, CDR2 SVGIG (reference sequence). Trimming took 0 bases from V and 5 from J, leaving 5 bases between them.

This chain joins TRBV14 and TRBJ1-2; no definite D call. V gave up 4 bases and J gave up 4 bases, with 4 bases separating them. Germline V gives CDR1 SGHDN, CDR2 FVKESK. The CDR3 is 11 amino acids. CDR3 protein: CASSPGYGYTF. The CDR3, as DNA: TGTGCCAGCAGCCCGGGCTATGGCTACACCTTC.

This rearrangement joins TRBV18 to TRBJ1-5, with TRBD1 identical over 9 bases. Germline loops: CDR1 KGHSH, CDR2 LQKENI. The CDR3 consists of 14 residues. V lost 4 bases to trimming and J lost 6 bases; unmatched junction nucleotides: 4. The CDR3 nucleotides read TGTGCCAGCTCACTGAGACAGGGGGGTCAGCCCCAGCATTTT. Its protein is CASSLRQGGQPQHF. Full variable domain (outside the CDR3, taken from reference TRBV18 and TRBJ1-5): NAGVMQNPRHLVRRRGQEARLRCSPMKGHSHVYWYRQLPEEGLKFMVYLQKENIIDESGMPKERFSAEFPKEGPSILRIQQVVRGDSAAYFCASSLRQGGQPQHFGDGTRLSIL.

The CDR3 reads CATSDTLGHENEQFF. The CDR3 region has the DNA TGTGCCACCAGTGATACACTGGGACATGAGAATGAGCAGTTCTTC. The rearrangement links TRBV24-1 to TRBJ2-1; D is possibly TRBD1 (6 bases). Trimming shortened V by 3 bases and J by 7 bases, and 15 bases separated the two germline ends. CDR3 size: 15 residues. From germline, CDR1 is KGHDR and CDR2 SFDVKD.

The V and J genes are TRBV5-1 and TRBJ2-1; 10 bases align to TRBD2. Per germline, CDR1 SGHRS and CDR2 YFSETQ. Trimming cost V 0 bases and J 10 bases; bases outside gene matches: 4. The CDR3 is made up of 14 amino acids. The CDR3 DNA follows: TGCGCCAGCAGCTTGGATAGCGGGAGGAAGGAGCAGTTCTTC. It translates to CASSLDSGRKEQFF.

The rearrangement uses TRBV2 and TRBJ2-2; TRBD2 agrees at 13 bases. The V segment lost 6 bases and the J segment 7 bases; nucleotides outside the gene matches: 8. Germline V gene lookup returns CDR1 SNHLY and CDR2 FYNNEI. The CDR3 is made up of 16 amino acids. CDR3 protein: CASRELAGGLGGELFF. The CDR3 DNA follows: TGTGCCAGCAGAGAACTAGCGGGAGGGCTAGGCGGGGAGCTGTTTTTT.

The chain employs TRBV5-1 and TRBJ1-2; TRBD1 might be the D (6 bases). Per germline, CDR1 SGHRS and CDR2 YFSETQ. Trimming stripped 5 bases from V and 8 bases from J, with 25 bases between. The CDR3 has 16 residues. CDR3 residues: CASSHGPLGQLGGYTF. As DNA, the CDR3 is TGCGCCAGCAGTCATGGACCGCTCGGACAGTTGGGGGGCTACACCTTC.

The gene calls are TRBV11-1 and TRBJ1-4; D possibly corresponds to TRBD1 (6 bases). The CDR3 is made up of 13 amino acids. V was shortened by 3 bases and J by 8 bases, with 10 bases between the two germline ends. CDR1 is SGHAT and CDR2 is FQDESV in the germline V gene (reference sequence). CDR3 bases: TGTGCCAGCAGCTTCGGACAGAAAGAAAAACTGTTTTTT. Amino acid sequence: CASSFGQKEKLFF. Looking up the rest from reference TRBV11-1 and TRBJ1-4 gives the full variable domain: EAEVAQSPRYKITEKSQAVAFWCDPISGHATLYWYRQILGQGPELLVQFQDESVVDDSQLPKDRFSAERLKGVDSTLKIQPAELGDSAMYLCASSFGQKEKLFFGSGTQLSVL.

This chain links TRBV19 with TRBJ2-6, with 8 positions matching TRBD1. CDR3 length: 14 residues. The V segment lost 8 bases and the J segment 2 bases; nucleotides outside the gene matches: 2. CDR1 is LNHDA, CDR2 SQIVND, per germline (reference sequence). CDR3 protein: CASQGAAGANVLTF. The CDR3 DNA reads as TGTGCCAGTCAGGGGGCTGCTGGGGCCAACGTCCTGACTTTC.

This clone was counted between two and nine times. The CDR3 coding sequence is TGTGCCAGCAGTCAAGGACTAGCAGGCGAGCAGTACTTC. This sequence encodes CASSQGLAGEQYF. This rearrangement joins TRBV6-2 or TRBV6-3 to TRBJ2-7, with 8 bases aligning to TRBD2. The germline gives CDR1 MNHEY, CDR2 SVGEGT. V shed 5 bases and J 6 bases; nucleotides not matched to a gene: 6. This CDR3 is built from 13 residues.

This clone appeared a few times. V is TRBV20-1 and J is TRBJ2-7, with D perhaps TRBD2 (6 bases). The CDR3 runs 15 residues. Trimming shortened V by 3 bases and J by 3 bases, and 18 bases separated the two germline ends. The germline CDR1 and CDR2 sequences are DFQATT and SNEGSKA (reference sequence). In DNA, the CDR3 is TGCAGTGCTAGTGCCCCCAGCATGGGAGGCTACGAGCAGTACTTC. Protein sequence: CSASAPSMGGYEQYF.

The rearrangement links TRBV6-5 to TRBJ1-1, with 8 bases that match TRBD1. The trim removed 6 bases at V and 5 bases at J, leaving 8 bases unmatched. In germline, CDR1 is MNHEY, CDR2 SVGAGI. CDR3 length: 14 residues. Written as DNA, the CDR3 is TGTGCCAGCAGGATACAGGGGGTGGTAACTGAAGCTTTCTTT. It specifies CASRIQGVVTEAFF.

The chain recombines TRBV5-1 with TRBJ1-1; D is possibly TRBD1 (5 bases). Germline V gene sequence: CDR1 SGHRS, CDR2 YFSETQ. Trimming pared 5 bases from V and 1 base from J, leaving 12 bases between. CDR3 length: 14 amino acids. CDR3 amino acids: CASSYHDRNTEAFF. The DNA for the CDR3 is TGCGCCAGCAGTTACCACGACAGGAACACTGAAGCTTTCTTT.

The V and J genes are TRBV9 and TRBJ2-5; D is perhaps TRBD2 (6 bases). The germline V gene encodes CDR1 SGDLS and CDR2 YYNGEE. V lost 0 bases to trimming and J lost 5 bases, with 11 bases between them. This CDR3 has 14 amino acids. This CDR3 reads CASSVVPSAETQYF. The CDR3 coding sequence is TGTGCCAGCAGCGTAGTCCCTAGCGCGGAGACCCAGTACTTC. Complete variable domain (other parts from reference TRBV9 and TRBJ2-5): DSGVTQTPKHLITATGQRVTLRCSPRSGDLSVYWYQQSLDQGLQFLIQYYNGEERAKGNILERFSAQQFPDLHSELNLSSLELGDSALYFCASSVVPSAETQYFGPGTRLLVL.

V and J are TRBV27 and TRBJ1-3; 12 nucleotides align to TRBD1. Per the germline V gene, CDR1 is MNHEY and CDR2 is SMNVEV (reference sequence). The CDR3 runs to 17 residues. V shed 2 bases and J 4 bases; nucleotides not matched to a gene: 6. CDR3 DNA sequence: TGTGCCAGCAGTTTACAGGGACAGGGGGCTGGAGGAAACACCATATATTTT. The encoded protein is CASSLQGQGAGGNTIYF.

The rearrangement uses TRBV5-1 and TRBJ2-1; 7 bases are shared with TRBD2. Trimming cost V 5 bases and J 0 bases; bases outside gene matches: 5. The germline V gene has CDR1 SGHRS and CDR2 YFSETQ. The CDR3 spans 15 residues. CDR3 DNA sequence: TGCGCCAGCAGATCCGCTAGCGGCTCCTACAATGAGCAGTTCTTC. Encoded protein: CASRSASGSYNEQFF.